One sample yielded the 30 T cell receptor beta chains listed below, sequenced in a study of memory CD8 T cells in hepatitis C reinfection. TCRdb's copy holds only in-frame clones and misses some; the assay was immunoSEQ multiplex PCR. The sample has just over 50,000 clones; 89% are singletons. Time point: pre-reinfection, 55 to 20 weeks before reinfection detection. The sorted cells went straight to TCR sequencing with no prior in vitro expansion. The sequencing input was naive CD8+ T cells sorted from blood. Receptors originate from a man between 18 and 29 years old with hepatitis C virus infection.

The gene calls are TRBV7-8 and TRBJ2-5; 7 nucleotides line up with TRBD2. The CDR3 sequence is 15 residues long. CDR1 and CDR2 from the germline V gene are SGHVS and FQNEAQ. V lost 5 bases, J lost 8 bases, and 14 bases stayed unmatched. The CDR3 is CASSPPGGGSLTQYF. DNA of the CDR3: TGTGCCAGCAGCCCGCCGGGGGGTGGTTCGTTAACCCAGTACTTC. Complete variable domain (other parts from reference TRBV7-8 and TRBJ2-5): GAGVSQSPRYKVAKRGQDVALRCDPISGHVSLFWYQQALGQGPEFLTYFQNEAQLDKSGLPSDRFFAERPEGSVSTLKIQRTQQEDSAVYLCASSPPGGGSLTQYFGPGTRLLVL.

In its sample, this clone was seen once. Written as DNA, the CDR3 is TGTGCCAGCAGTCTAGGACAGGGTAGGGCAGATACGCAGTATTTT. Amino acid sequence: CASSLGQGRADTQYF. The chain recombines TRBV28 with TRBJ2-3; 8 positions match TRBD1. The germline CDR1 and CDR2 sequences are MDHEN and SYDVKM. V gave up 5 bases and J gave up 4 bases; unmatched junction bases: 8. The CDR3 length is 15 residues.

This sequence joins TRBV5-4 and TRBJ1-2; the D is unclear. This CDR3 is 15 amino acids long. Germline V gene data show CDR1 as SGHNT and CDR2 as YYREEE (reference sequence). V dropped 4 bases and J dropped 4 bases, with 17 bases sitting between them. The CDR3 loop reads CASSKYLGGAYGYTF. The CDR3 DNA is TGTGCCAGCAGCAAGTACTTAGGCGGCGCCTATGGCTACACCTTC.

The rearrangement joins TRBV5-4 to TRBJ1-6; TRBD1 matches at 12 bases. This CDR3 has 14 amino acids. V lost 10 bases and J lost 9; bases outside the gene matches: 8. Germline CDR1 is SGHNT and CDR2 is YYREEE (reference sequence). Written as DNA, the CDR3 is TGTGCCTACGGGACAGGGGGCGGATTTTCACCCCTCCACTTT. It specifies CAYGTGGGFSPLHF.

The chain uses TRBV7-6 and TRBJ2-1; D perhaps matches TRBD2 (7 bases). The CDR3 consists of 16 residues. V dropped 4 bases and J dropped 5 bases, with 18 bases sitting between them. Germline V gene lookup returns CDR1 SGHVS and CDR2 FNYEAQ. The CDR3 region is CASSSEISGGHNEQFF. The CDR3 DNA follows: TGTGCCAGCAGCTCCGAAATTTCGGGGGGCCACAATGAGCAGTTCTTC.

This chain uses TRBV2 with TRBJ2-1; D is unresolved. Germline V gene sequence: CDR1 SNHLY, CDR2 FYNNEI. The CDR3 runs to 15 residues. V was trimmed by 0 bases and J by 6 bases, leaving 12 bases between them. For the CDR3, the DNA is TGTGCCAGCAGTGAAGCCGAACTCCTTATCAATGAGCAGTTCTTC. This translates into CASSEAELLINEQFF.

The rearrangement uses TRBV4-1 and TRBJ1-1; unclear D gene. Germline lookup yields CDR1 MGHRA and CDR2 YSYEKL. The CDR3 spans 15 residues. The V end lost 0 bases, the J end lost 4 bases, and 12 bases lay between the germline ends. The CDR3 DNA is TGCGCCAGCAGCCAAGACCCCGGAGCCCCCACTGAAGCTTTCTTT. This translates into CASSQDPGAPTEAFF.

The V and J genes are TRBV6-4 and TRBJ2-1, with D uncertain. Germline CDR1 is MRHNA and CDR2 is SNTAGT. The CDR3 extends over 13 amino acids. Trimming shortened V by 6 bases and J by 9 bases, and 15 bases separated the two germline ends. The CDR3 protein is CASSPLPRTEQFF. Here the CDR3 DNA reads TGTGCCAGCAGCCCCCTTCCGCGCACTGAGCAGTTCTTC.

This clone was detected once. The chain employs TRBV14 and TRBJ2-3; 11 nucleotides align to TRBD1. The CDR3 spans 21 residues. J lost 2 bases, V lost 4 bases, and 20 bases had no gene match. The V gene's germline CDR1 is SGHDN and CDR2 FVKESK. This chain's CDR3 is CASSRVDRGPPYGVTTDTQYF. In DNA, the CDR3 is TGTGCCAGCAGCCGGGTGGACAGGGGGCCACCGTACGGGGTGACCACAGATACGCAGTATTTT.

This chain links TRBV7-9 with TRBJ2-1; D possibly corresponds to TRBD2 (6 bases). V gave up 5 bases and J gave up 9 bases, with 8 bases separating them. The CDR3 loop spans 11 amino acids. From germline, CDR1 is SEHNR and CDR2 FQNEAQ (reference sequence). CDR3 sequence (DNA): TGTGCCAGCAGCAAGGGACTTGAGCAGTTCTTC. This translates into CASSKGLEQFF.

The gene calls are TRBV19 and TRBJ2-7; TRBD2 matches at 8 bases. The trim removed 6 bases at V and 4 bases at J, leaving 11 bases unmatched. The CDR3 consists of 15 residues. The germline CDR1 and CDR2 sequences are LNHDA and SQIVND (reference sequence). This chain's CDR3 is CASSPGLGIYYEQYV. CDR3 in DNA: TGTGCCAGTAGCCCGGGACTAGGGATTTATTACGAGCAGTACGTC.

J is TRBJ1-1 and V is TRBV7-9, with a possible D match to TRBD1 (6 bases). Per germline, CDR1 SEHNR and CDR2 FQNEAQ (reference sequence). The CDR3 extends over 15 amino acids. Trimming cost V 0 bases and J 3 bases, with 11 bases left between them. The CDR3 here is CASSLAQGKDTEAFF. The CDR3 region has the DNA TGTGCCAGCAGCTTAGCCCAGGGGAAAGACACTGAAGCTTTCTTT.

This CDR3 reads CASSGRTGVSLGQFF. CDR3 DNA sequence: TGTGCCAGCAGCGGACGGACAGGGGTCAGCCTGGGGCAGTTCTTC. The chain recombines TRBV11-2 with TRBJ2-1; 9 nucleotides match TRBD1. Per germline, CDR1 SGHAT and CDR2 FQNNGV. The CDR3 extends over 15 amino acids. V trimming: 5 bases; J trimming: 12 bases; junction bases outside the gene matches: 14. Using reference TRBV11-2 and TRBJ2-1 for the parts outside the CDR3, the full variable domain is EAGVAQSPRYKIIEKRQSVAFWCNPISGHATLYWYQQILGQGPKLLIQFQNNGVVDDSQLPKDRFSAERLKGVDSTLKIQPAKLEDSAVYLCASSGRTGVSLGQFFGPGTRLTVL.

The chain uses TRBV10-3 and TRBJ2-3; a weak D match, TRBD2 (6 bases). The germline CDR1 and CDR2 sequences are ENHRY and SYGVKD. V shed 10 bases and J shed 3 bases, with 17 bases lying between them. The CDR3 sequence is 14 residues long. CDR3 DNA: TGTGCCACCACACCCGGGGGATCGACAGATACGCAGTATTTT. This encodes CATTPGGSTDTQYF.

This chain uses TRBV4-1 with TRBJ1-2; 8 nucleotides agree with TRBD1. This CDR3 is 16 amino acids long. Germline CDR1 is MGHRA and CDR2 is YSYEKL. Germline trimming cut 3 bases from V and 3 bases from J; bases unmatched to any gene: 9. CDR3 sequence reads: CASSHLRGQSDYGYTF. CDR3 in DNA: TGCGCCAGCAGCCACCTCAGGGGGCAGTCGGACTATGGCTACACCTTC.

This chain connects TRBV11-2 to TRBJ2-5; TRBD2 matches 8 bases. Germline assignment: CDR1 SGHAT and CDR2 FQNNGV. The CDR3 is 16 residues long. The V and J ends lost 0 bases and 4 bases, in that order; junction bases with no gene match: 7. CDR3 nucleotide sequence: TGTGCCAGCAGCTTAGATCTGCGGGGGGCAGGAGAGACCCAGTACTTC. Its protein is CASSLDLRGAGETQYF.

The chain has TRBV7-9 and TRBJ2-7; 8 positions agree with TRBD1. CDR1 is SEHNR and CDR2 is FQNEAQ in the germline V gene (reference sequence). This CDR3 is 15 amino acids long. With V trimmed by 5 bases and J by 4 bases, 10 bases remained unmatched. CDR3 in amino acids: CASSPPGGAEYEQYF. For the CDR3, the DNA is TGTGCCAGCAGCCCACCAGGGGGCGCAGAGTACGAGCAGTACTTC.

V gene TRBV2 combines with J gene TRBJ2-5; 11 nucleotides agree with TRBD2. The germline CDR1 and CDR2 sequences are SNHLY and FYNNEI. V was pared by 3 bases and J by 4 bases, with 19 bases of the junction left unmatched. The CDR3 spans 20 residues. CDR3 region: CASSDISTSGEGAQGETQYF. The CDR3 bases are TGTGCCAGCAGTGATATCTCGACTAGCGGGGAGGGGGCACAAGGAGAGACCCAGTACTTC.

The genes are TRBV6-5 and TRBJ2-3, with 9 bases fitting TRBD2. The CDR3 runs to 15 residues. V shed 4 bases, J shed 4 bases, and the junction held 6 bases outside the gene matches. Germline values: CDR1 MNHEY, CDR2 SVGAGI. The DNA of the CDR3 is TGTGCCAGCAGTTTAGGTAGCGGGAGCCCAGATACGCAGTATTTT. Translating gives CASSLGSGSPDTQYF.

The chain employs TRBV7-9 and TRBJ2-2; D not resolved. V lost 5 bases to trimming and J lost 6 bases, with 7 bases between them. Looked up from germline, CDR1 is SEHNR and CDR2 is FQNEAQ (reference sequence). The CDR3 extends over 12 amino acids. This chain's CDR3 is CASSPFSGELFF. CDR3 coding DNA: TGTGCCAGCAGCCCCTTTTCCGGGGAGCTGTTTTTT.

This clone has just a few counts. The genes are TRBV5-6 and TRBJ1-1; D remains unclear. The germline V and J ends were trimmed by 2 bases and 4 bases, with 6 bases remaining between them. Germline V gene lookup returns CDR1 SGHDT and CDR2 YYEEEE. The CDR3 sequence is 12 residues long. The CDR3 region has the DNA TGTGCCAGCAGCTTACTTAGCACTGAAGCTTTCTTT. This codes for CASSLLSTEAFF.

The rearrangement joins TRBV11-2 to TRBJ2-4, with D possibly being TRBD2 (6 bases). This CDR3 is built from 13 residues. The V gene lost 7 bases and the J gene lost 9 bases, with 16 bases spanning the gap. Germline assignment: CDR1 SGHAT and CDR2 FQNNGV. CDR3 sequence reads: CASIDGGASIQYF. In DNA form, the CDR3 reads TGTGCCAGCATCGACGGGGGAGCGAGCATTCAGTACTTC.

The rearrangement links TRBV6-5 to TRBJ2-7; tentatively, D is TRBD2 (6 bases). The CDR3 covers 14 residues. CDR1 and CDR2 from the germline V gene are MNHEY and SVGAGI. V shed 5 bases and J shed 1 base, with 12 bases lying between them. The CDR3 protein is CASSPGTSSYEQYF. The DNA for the CDR3 is TGTGCCAGCAGTCCCGGGACTTCTTCCTACGAGCAGTACTTC.

The genes are TRBV9 and TRBJ1-6; D not resolved. From germline, CDR1 is SGDLS and CDR2 YYNGEE. The germline V and J ends were trimmed by 0 bases and 7 bases, with 14 bases remaining between them. The CDR3 covers 16 residues. CDR3 in amino acids: CASSVDVDSLNSPLHF. The DNA for the CDR3 is TGTGCCAGCAGCGTAGACGTGGACTCCTTAAATTCACCCCTCCACTTT.

This clone was found once. The gene calls are TRBV27 and TRBJ2-7; 12 nucleotides agree with TRBD2. V was pared by 8 bases and J by 2 bases, with 7 bases of the junction left unmatched. Germline CDR1 and CDR2: MNHEY and SMNVEV (reference sequence). The CDR3 runs to 15 residues. Written as DNA, the CDR3 is TGTGCCAGCCGCCCGGGACTAGCGGGTCCCTACGAGCAGTACTTC. It specifies CASRPGLAGPYEQYF.

This chain links TRBV4-1 with TRBJ1-1, with 9 positions matching TRBD1. The CDR3 has 16 residues. Germline values: CDR1 MGHRA, CDR2 YSYEKL. V shed 2 bases and J 6 bases; nucleotides not matched to a gene: 10. CDR3 coding DNA: TGCGCCAGCAGCCAAACACCGGGACAGGGCTCCCCTGAAGCTTTCTTT. Its translation: CASSQTPGQGSPEAFF.

On this clone: Compared with germline, one end of the junction differs, possibly owing to a read error. This specimen includes other DNA sequences encoding the same CDR3. The chain uses TRBV7-9 and TRBJ2-3, with 8 bases aligning to TRBD2. Germline V gives CDR1 SEHNR, CDR2 FQNEAQ (reference sequence). This CDR3 has 15 residues. Here the CDR3 reads CASSRTNGRGDTQYF. CDR3 bases: TGTGCCAGCAGCCGGACTAACGGGCGGGGGGATACGCAATATTTT. The whole variable domain, remainder taken from reference TRBV7-9 and TRBJ2-3, is DTGVSQNPRHKITKRGQNVTFRCDPISEHNRLYWYRQTLGQGPEFLTYFQNEAQLEKSRLLSDRFSAERPKGSFSTLEIQRTEQGDSAMYLCASSRTNGRGDTQYFGPGTRLTVL.

CDR3 amino acids: CASGGTPYEQYF. The CDR3, as DNA: TGTGCCAGTGGGGGGACTCCTTACGAGCAGTACTTC. The chain couples TRBV7-9 to TRBJ2-7, with D possibly matching TRBD2 (6 bases). Trimming took off 9 bases at V and 4 bases at J, with 13 bases between the two ends. The CDR3 loop spans 12 amino acids. Per germline, CDR1 SEHNR and CDR2 FQNEAQ (reference sequence).

For the CDR3, the DNA is TGCGCCAGCAGCCAAGATGCGGGGGCGATCTACAATGAGCAGTTCTTC. Protein sequence: CASSQDAGAIYNEQFF. The chain is built from TRBV4-3 and TRBJ2-1; D is perhaps TRBD2 (7 bases). With 0 bases removed from V and 3 bases from J, the gap between germline ends came to 12 bases. Germline-derived CDR1 and CDR2 are LGHNA and YSLEER. CDR3 length: 16 residues.

This rearrangement joins TRBV10-3 to TRBJ2-1; maybe TRBD2 (6 bases). Germline V gene sequence: CDR1 ENHRY, CDR2 SYGVKD. The CDR3 loop spans 12 amino acids. With 3 bases removed from V and 10 bases from J, the gap between germline ends came to 10 bases. The CDR3 sequence is CAISDSGPEQFF. CDR3 DNA: TGTGCCATCAGTGACAGCGGGCCCGAGCAGTTCTTC.